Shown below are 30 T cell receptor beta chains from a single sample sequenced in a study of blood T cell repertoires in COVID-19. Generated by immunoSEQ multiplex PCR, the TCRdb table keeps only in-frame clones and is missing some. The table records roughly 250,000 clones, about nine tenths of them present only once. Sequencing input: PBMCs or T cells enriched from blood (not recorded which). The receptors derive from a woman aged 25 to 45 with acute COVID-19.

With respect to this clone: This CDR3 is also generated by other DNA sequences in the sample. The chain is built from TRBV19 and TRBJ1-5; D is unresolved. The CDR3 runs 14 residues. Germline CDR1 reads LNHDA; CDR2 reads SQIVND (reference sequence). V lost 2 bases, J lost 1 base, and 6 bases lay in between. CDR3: CASSITGSNQPQHF. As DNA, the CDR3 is TGTGCCAGTAGTATAACGGGGAGCAATCAGCCCCAGCATTTT.

CDR3 sequence reads: CASSQDAFENQPQHF. CDR3 in DNA: TGCGCCAGCAGCCAAGATGCGTTTGAGAATCAGCCCCAGCATTTT. This chain links TRBV4-1 with TRBJ1-5; D call uncertain. The germline V gene encodes CDR1 MGHRA and CDR2 YSYEKL. Trimming stripped 0 bases from V and 4 bases from J, with 10 bases between. The CDR3 extends over 15 amino acids.

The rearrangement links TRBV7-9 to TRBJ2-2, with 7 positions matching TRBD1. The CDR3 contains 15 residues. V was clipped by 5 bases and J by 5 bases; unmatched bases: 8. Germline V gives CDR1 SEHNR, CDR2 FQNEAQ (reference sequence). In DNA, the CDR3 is TGTGCCAGCAGCCTTCTAACAGGGGCGACCGGGGAGCTGTTTTTT. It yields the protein CASSLLTGATGELFF.

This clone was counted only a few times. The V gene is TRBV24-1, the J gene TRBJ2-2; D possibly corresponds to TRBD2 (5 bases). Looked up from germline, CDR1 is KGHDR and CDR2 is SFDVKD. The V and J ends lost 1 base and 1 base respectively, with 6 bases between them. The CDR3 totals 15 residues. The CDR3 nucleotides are TGTGCCACCAGTGATTTCGGAGGGAACACCGGGGAGCTGTTTTTT. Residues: CATSDFGGNTGELFF.

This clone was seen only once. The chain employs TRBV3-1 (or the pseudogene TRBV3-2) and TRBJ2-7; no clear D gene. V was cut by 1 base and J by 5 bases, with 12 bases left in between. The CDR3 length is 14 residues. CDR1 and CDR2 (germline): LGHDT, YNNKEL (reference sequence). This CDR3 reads CASSQVRGVHEQYF. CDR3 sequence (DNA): TGTGCCAGCAGCCAAGTGAGAGGTGTCCACGAGCAGTACTTC.

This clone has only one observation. CDR3 bases: TGCAGCGTTGAAGTCAGGGGCGGCTACACCTTC. Encoded protein: CSVEVRGGYTF. The rearrangement links TRBV29-1 to TRBJ1-2, with a weak D call TRBD1 (6 bases). The CDR3 is made up of 11 amino acids. Trimming took 1 base from V and 8 from J, leaving 8 bases between them. The germline gives CDR1 SQVTM, CDR2 ANQGSEA.

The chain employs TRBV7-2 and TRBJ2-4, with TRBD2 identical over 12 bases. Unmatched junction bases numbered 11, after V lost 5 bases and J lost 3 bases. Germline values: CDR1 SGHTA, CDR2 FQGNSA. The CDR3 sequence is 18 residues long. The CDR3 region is CASSPKGLAGVHKNIQYF. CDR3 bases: TGTGCCAGCAGCCCAAAGGGACTAGCGGGCGTCCACAAAAACATTCAGTACTTC.

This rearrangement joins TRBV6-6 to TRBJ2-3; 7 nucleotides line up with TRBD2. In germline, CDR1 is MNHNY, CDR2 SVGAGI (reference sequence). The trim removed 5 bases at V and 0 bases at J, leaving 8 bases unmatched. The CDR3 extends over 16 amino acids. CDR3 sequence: CASSSLAGVSTDTQYF. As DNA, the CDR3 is TGTGCCAGCAGTAGCCTGGCGGGAGTCAGCACAGATACGCAGTATTTT.

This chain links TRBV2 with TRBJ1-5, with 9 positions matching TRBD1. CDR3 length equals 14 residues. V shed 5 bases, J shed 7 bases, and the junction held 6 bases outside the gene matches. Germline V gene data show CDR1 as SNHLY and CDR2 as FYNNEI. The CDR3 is CASSPTGGRQPQHF. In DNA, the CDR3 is TGTGCCAGCAGTCCTACAGGGGGCCGCCAGCCCCAGCATTTT.

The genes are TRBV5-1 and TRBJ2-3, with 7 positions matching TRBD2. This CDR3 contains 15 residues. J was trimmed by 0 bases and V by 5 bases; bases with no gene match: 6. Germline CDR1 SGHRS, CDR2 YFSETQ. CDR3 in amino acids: CASRPREGSTDTQYF. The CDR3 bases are TGCGCCAGCAGACCCAGGGAGGGTAGCACAGATACGCAGTATTTT.

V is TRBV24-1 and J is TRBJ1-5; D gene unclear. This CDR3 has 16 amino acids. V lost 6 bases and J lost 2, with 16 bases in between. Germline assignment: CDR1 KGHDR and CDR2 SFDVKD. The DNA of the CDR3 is TGTGCCACCAGTATCTCAGTCGGCCTAGGCAATCAGCCCCAGCATTTT. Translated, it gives CATSISVGLGNQPQHF.

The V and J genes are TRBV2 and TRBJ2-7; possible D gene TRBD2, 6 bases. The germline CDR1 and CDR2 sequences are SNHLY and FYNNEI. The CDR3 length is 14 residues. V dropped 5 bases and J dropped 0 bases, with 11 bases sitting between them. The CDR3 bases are TGTGCCAGCAGTAGGGACTCAGGCTCCTACGAGCAGTACTTC. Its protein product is CASSRDSGSYEQYF.

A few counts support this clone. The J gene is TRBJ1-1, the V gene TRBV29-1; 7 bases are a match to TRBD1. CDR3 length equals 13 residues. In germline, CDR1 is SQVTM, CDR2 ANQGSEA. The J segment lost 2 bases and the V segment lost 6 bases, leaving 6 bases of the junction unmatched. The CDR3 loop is CSVWDRTNTEAFF. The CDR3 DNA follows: TGCAGCGTGTGGGACAGAACAAACACTGAAGCTTTCTTT.

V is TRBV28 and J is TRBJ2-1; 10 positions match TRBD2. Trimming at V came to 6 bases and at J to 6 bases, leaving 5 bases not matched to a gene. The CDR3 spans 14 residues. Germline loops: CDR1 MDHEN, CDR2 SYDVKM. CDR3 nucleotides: TGTGCCAGCAGCCGAGCGGGAGGGGGCAATGAGCAGTTCTTC. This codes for CASSRAGGGNEQFF.

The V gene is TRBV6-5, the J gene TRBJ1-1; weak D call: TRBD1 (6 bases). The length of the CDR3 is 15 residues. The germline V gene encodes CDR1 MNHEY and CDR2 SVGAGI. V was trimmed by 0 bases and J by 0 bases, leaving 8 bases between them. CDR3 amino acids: CASSYSRDMNTEAFF. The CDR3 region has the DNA TGTGCCAGCAGTTACTCGAGGGACATGAACACTGAAGCTTTCTTT.

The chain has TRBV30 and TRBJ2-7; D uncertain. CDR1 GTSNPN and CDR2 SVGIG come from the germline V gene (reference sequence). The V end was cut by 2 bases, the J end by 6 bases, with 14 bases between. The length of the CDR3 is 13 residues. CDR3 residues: CAWSPISTGEQYF. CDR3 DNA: TGTGCCTGGAGTCCGATTTCGACGGGCGAGCAGTACTTC.

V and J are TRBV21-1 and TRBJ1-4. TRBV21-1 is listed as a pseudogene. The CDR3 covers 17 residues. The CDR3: CASSPQEGGPTNEKLFF. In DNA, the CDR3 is TGTGCCAGCAGCCCCCAGGAGGGAGGGCCAACTAATGAAAAACTGTTTTTT.

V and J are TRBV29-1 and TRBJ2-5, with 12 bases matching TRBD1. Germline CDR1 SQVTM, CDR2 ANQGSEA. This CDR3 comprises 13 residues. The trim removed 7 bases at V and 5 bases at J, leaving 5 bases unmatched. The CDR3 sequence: CSGGQGARETQYF. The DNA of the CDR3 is TGCAGCGGGGGACAGGGGGCAAGGGAGACCCAGTACTTC.

The CDR3 nucleotides are TGTGCCAGCAGTACATCCTCAGGGGTTGATTCACCCCTCCACTTT. Translation gives CASSTSSGVDSPLHF. The chain joins TRBV6-5 to TRBJ1-6, with D maybe TRBD1 (6 bases). CDR1 MNHEY and CDR2 SVGAGI come from the germline V gene. The length of the CDR3 is 15 residues. Trimming pared 5 bases from V and 8 bases from J, leaving 16 bases between.

CDR3 amino acids: CASRGSGNTIYF. The CDR3 DNA is TGCGCCAGCCGGGGGTCTGGAAACACCATATATTTT. The chain couples TRBV4-3 to TRBJ1-3, with D possibly TRBD1 on 5 matching bases. Trimming stripped 8 bases from V and 1 base from J, with 6 bases between. This CDR3 comprises 12 residues. Germline values: CDR1 LGHNA, CDR2 YSLEER.

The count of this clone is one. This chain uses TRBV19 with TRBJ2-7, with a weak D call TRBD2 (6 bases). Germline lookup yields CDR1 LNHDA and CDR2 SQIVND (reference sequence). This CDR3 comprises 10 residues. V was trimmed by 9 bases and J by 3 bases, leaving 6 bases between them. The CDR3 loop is CASGGYEQYF. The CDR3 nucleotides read TGTGCCAGCGGGGGCTACGAGCAGTACTTC.

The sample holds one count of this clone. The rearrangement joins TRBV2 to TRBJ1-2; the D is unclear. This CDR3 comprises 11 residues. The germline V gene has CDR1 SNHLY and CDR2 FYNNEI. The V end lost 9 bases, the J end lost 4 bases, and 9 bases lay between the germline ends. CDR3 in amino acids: CASEDIYGYTF. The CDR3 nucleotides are TGTGCCAGTGAGGATATCTATGGCTACACCTTC.

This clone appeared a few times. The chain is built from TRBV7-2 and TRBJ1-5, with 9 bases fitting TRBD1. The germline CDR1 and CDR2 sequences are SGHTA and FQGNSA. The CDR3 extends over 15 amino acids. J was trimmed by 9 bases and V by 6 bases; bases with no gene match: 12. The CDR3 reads CASSRTGEARRPQHF. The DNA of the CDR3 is TGTGCCAGCAGTCGGACAGGGGAGGCCCGGCGGCCCCAGCATTTT.

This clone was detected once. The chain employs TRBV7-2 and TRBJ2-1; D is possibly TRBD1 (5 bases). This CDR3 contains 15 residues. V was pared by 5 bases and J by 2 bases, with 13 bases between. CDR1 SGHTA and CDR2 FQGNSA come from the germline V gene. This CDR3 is CASSLDSDTYNEQFF. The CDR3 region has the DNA TGTGCCAGCAGCCTCGACAGCGACACCTACAATGAGCAGTTCTTC.

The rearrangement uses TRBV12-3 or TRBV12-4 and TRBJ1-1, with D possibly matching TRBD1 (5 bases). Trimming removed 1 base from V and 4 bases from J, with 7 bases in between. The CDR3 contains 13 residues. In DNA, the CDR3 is TGTGCCAGCAGTTTAGGTGACAGCACTGAAGCTTTCTTT. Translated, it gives CASSLGDSTEAFF.

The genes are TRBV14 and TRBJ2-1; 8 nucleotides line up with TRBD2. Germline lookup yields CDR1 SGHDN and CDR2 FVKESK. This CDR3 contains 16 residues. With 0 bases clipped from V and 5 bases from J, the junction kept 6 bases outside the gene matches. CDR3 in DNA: TGTGCCAGCAGCCAAGATTGGATAGCGGGACACAATGAGCAGTTCTTC. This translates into CASSQDWIAGHNEQFF.

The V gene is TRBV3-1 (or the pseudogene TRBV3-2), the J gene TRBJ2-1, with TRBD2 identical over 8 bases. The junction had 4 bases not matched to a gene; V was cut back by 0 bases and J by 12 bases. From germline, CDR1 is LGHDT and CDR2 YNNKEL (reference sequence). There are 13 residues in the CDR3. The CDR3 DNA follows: TGTGCCAGCAGCCAAGACTTTGGGACTAGGCAGTTCTTC. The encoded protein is CASSQDFGTRQFF.

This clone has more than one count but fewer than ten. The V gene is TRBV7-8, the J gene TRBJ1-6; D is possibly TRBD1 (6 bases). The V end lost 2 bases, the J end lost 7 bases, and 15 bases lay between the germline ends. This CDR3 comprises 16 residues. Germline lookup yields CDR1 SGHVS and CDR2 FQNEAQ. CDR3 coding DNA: TGTGCCAGCAGCTTACAAATGGACAGATCGAATTCACCCCTCCACTTT. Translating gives CASSLQMDRSNSPLHF.

CDR3 loop: CASSDGSGPTDTQYF. As DNA, the CDR3 is TGTGCCAGCAGTGACGGGAGCGGCCCCACAGATACGCAGTATTTT. This chain uses TRBV6-4 with TRBJ2-3; TRBD2 might be the D (5 bases). There are 15 residues in the CDR3. V gave up 2 bases and J gave up 2 bases, with 11 bases separating them. The germline CDR1 and CDR2 sequences are MRHNA and SNTAGT.

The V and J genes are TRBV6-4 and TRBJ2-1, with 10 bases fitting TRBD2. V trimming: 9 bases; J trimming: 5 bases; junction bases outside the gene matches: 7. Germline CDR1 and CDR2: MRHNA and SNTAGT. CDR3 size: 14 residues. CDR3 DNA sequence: TGTGCCAGTACGCGACTAGCGGGTCACAATGAGCAGTTCTTC. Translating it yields CASTRLAGHNEQFF.